This T cell receptor (beta chain) was found in a study of blood T cell repertoires in COVID-19. Study details: The study drew acute and convalescent COVID-19 samples from the United States, Italy and Spain.

Source study methods: Scientists estimated how many nucleated cells there were by amplifying reference gene primers. The method was immunoSEQ multiplex PCR; TCRdb's version includes in-frame clones alone and lacks a portion of them. Clonal size and the V and J genes are those of that table, whereas D and trimming came from the DNA. The sample holds 250,000 to 300,000 clones, roughly 93% seen once. Germline values: CDR1 SNHLY, CDR2 FYNNEI. The CDR3 covers 12 residues. With 7 bases removed from V and 9 bases from J, the gap between germline ends came to 15 bases. This TCR was sampled from a woman aged 40 to 50 with acute COVID-19. The J gene is TRBJ1-2, the V gene TRBV2, with TRBD1 as a possible D gene (6 bases). Material for sequencing was PBMCs or T cells enriched from blood (not recorded which). The CDR3 here is CASTVRTARYTF. CDR3 DNA sequence: TGTGCCAGCACAGTTAGGACAGCGCGCTACACCTTC.